This TCR beta chain is from a study of cytotoxic CD8 clonotypes in ibrutinib-treated CLL. V dropped 3 bases and J dropped 10 bases, with 21 bases sitting between them. The CDR3 spans 15 residues. Germline CDR1 is MDHEN and CDR2 is SYDVKM. The assay was immunoSEQ multiplex PCR, and TCRdb's table has in-frame clones only and misses some. Seen here are about 72,000 clones, around 68% observed once, and the top ten hold approximately 5.2%. The source of this sequence is a human donor with chronic lymphocytic leukemia. The sequencing here drew on PBMCs, taken after 12 months of ibrutinib treatment. The J gene is TRBJ1-1, the V gene TRBV28, with D tentatively TRBD1 (5 bases). CDR3 residues: CASSLFYGEAGVAFF. As DNA, the CDR3 is TGTGCCAGCAGTTTGTTTTACGGGGAGGCGGGGGTAGCTTTCTTT.